These 25 T cell receptor beta chains were all obtained from the same sample, sequenced in a study of T cells in Graves' hyperthyroidism and ophthalmopathy. Researchers took RNA transcripts and amplified the TCR beta CDR3 regions from them. The study used the HTBI primer set for a first-round RT-PCR of the TCR CDR3. TCRdb itself ran the multiplex PCR reads through MiXCR, one entry per CDR3 protein. This sample has some 270,000 distinct CDR3 sequences, with about an eighth found just once. The sequenced sample was blood. The receptors derive from a woman aged 40 to 55 with Graves' hyperthyroidism.

In the case of this clonotype: A single base separates this from a much larger clone, so it may be a read error. As DNA, the CDR3 is TGCAGCGTTGAGGGTCAGGGAAACTATGGCCACACCTTC. It translates to CSVEGQGNYGHTF. The rearrangement links TRBV29-1 to TRBJ1-2; TRBD1 might be the D (5 bases). Germline assignment: CDR1 SQVTM and CDR2 ANQGSEA. The CDR3 runs 13 residues.

This clonotype was seen many times. The chain employs TRBV12-3 or TRBV12-4 and TRBJ1-6; tentative D call: TRBD1 (6 bases). The CDR3 consists of 18 residues. Trimming stripped 5 bases from V and 0 bases from J, with 17 bases between. CDR3 coding DNA: TGTGCCAGCAGTACAACCTCAGGGGAGAGCTCCTATAATTCACCCCTCCACTTT. This sequence encodes CASSTTSGESSYNSPLHF.

The genes are TRBV7-6 and TRBJ2-5, with 9 positions matching TRBD1. The V and J ends lost 8 bases and 4 bases, in that order; junction bases with no gene match: 8. The germline CDR1 and CDR2 sequences are SGHVS and FNYEAQ. The CDR3 is 14 amino acids. CDR3 protein: CASGRDRVAETQYF. In DNA form, the CDR3 reads TGTGCCAGCGGTCGGGACAGGGTTGCAGAGACCCAGTACTTC.

This clonotype was seen ten or more times. The chain has TRBV29-1 and TRBJ2-7, with 7 bases identical to TRBD2. Trimming took 7 bases from V and 0 from J; bases not matched to a gene: 6. The germline V gene has CDR1 SQVTM and CDR2 ANQGSEA. The CDR3 totals 13 residues. CDR3 loop: CSAAGVGSYEQYF. In DNA, the CDR3 is TGCAGCGCGGCGGGGGTTGGCTCCTACGAGCAGTACTTC.

This clonotype was picked up many times. The J gene is TRBJ2-4, the V gene TRBV12-3 or TRBV12-4; D may match TRBD1 or TRBD2 (5 bases each). The CDR3 spans 14 residues. V was trimmed by 4 bases and J by 8 bases, leaving 15 bases between them. CDR3 nucleotides: TGTGCCAGCAGTTATCAGGGTTCGGGGCACATTCAGTACTTC. It specifies CASSYQGSGHIQYF.

This clonotype was seen a handful of times. The gene calls are TRBV5-6 and TRBJ2-7; 9 bases fit TRBD2. The CDR3 spans 15 residues. Germline assignment: CDR1 SGHDT and CDR2 YYEEEE. The junction had 5 bases not matched to a gene; V was cut back by 2 bases and J by 2 bases. In DNA form, the CDR3 reads TGTGCCAGCAGCTTCAGCGGGGGGACTCCCTACGAGCAGTACTTC. It is translated as CASSFSGGTPYEQYF.

This clonotype was observed at least ten times. The rearrangement joins TRBV6-1 to TRBJ2-5; D gene uncertain. This CDR3 is built from 17 residues. V lost 5 bases, J lost 5 bases, and 24 bases lay in between. Germline values: CDR1 MNHNS, CDR2 SASEGT. Written as DNA, the CDR3 is TGTGCCAGCAGTTACGAACAGTATGGATTGGGCAGGGAGACCCAGTACTTC. Amino acids: CASSYEQYGLGRETQYF.

Concerning this clonotype: Given a much more abundant clone one base away, this may be a read error. The rearrangement links TRBV12-3 or TRBV12-4 to TRBJ2-7, with 9 bases fitting TRBD1. The CDR3 has 13 amino acids. The CDR3 is CPSSEDRGGEQYF. CDR3 bases: TGTCCCAGCAGTGAGGACAGGGGTGGGGAGCAGTACTTC.

The sample holds many counts of this clonotype. CDR3 coding DNA: TGTGCCAGCAGTTTGTCCGGGAGTGAAGGCGAGCAGTACTTC. Translation gives CASSLSGSEGEQYF. The rearrangement joins TRBV12-3 or TRBV12-4 to TRBJ2-7; TRBD2 is a possible D gene (6 bases). The V end lost 3 bases, the J end lost 6 bases, and 15 bases lay between the germline ends. This CDR3 has 14 amino acids.

The rearrangement links TRBV19 to TRBJ2-1; 7 nucleotides align to TRBD2. Per the germline V gene, CDR1 is LNHDA and CDR2 is SQIVND (reference sequence). The CDR3 is made up of 15 amino acids. V shed 5 bases and J 6 bases; nucleotides not matched to a gene: 10. The CDR3 spells CASSGGTIPVNEQFF. CDR3 bases: TGTGCCAGTAGTGGAGGGACTATTCCGGTCAATGAGCAGTTCTTC.

This chain links TRBV19 with TRBJ2-1; D is possibly TRBD2 (6 bases). The CDR3 runs 19 residues. The germline V gene has CDR1 LNHDA and CDR2 SQIVND (reference sequence). The V end lost 1 base, the J end lost 9 bases, and 28 bases lay between the germline ends. CDR3 amino acids: CASSIGQPKRQSRRVEQFF. DNA of the CDR3: TGTGCCAGTAGTATAGGTCAACCGAAGCGACAATCCCGGAGGGTTGAGCAGTTCTTC.

This clonotype was counted many times. Written as DNA, the CDR3 is TGTGCCAGTAGTCCATCGGGGTACTATGGCTACACCTTC. Translation gives CASSPSGYYGYTF. The chain has TRBV19 and TRBJ1-2; D gene ambiguous. The germline gives CDR1 LNHDA, CDR2 SQIVND (reference sequence). V lost 5 bases and J lost 3, with 10 bases in between. This CDR3 contains 13 residues.

This clonotype was seen at least ten times. The chain is built from TRBV7-2 and TRBJ1-4; a weak D match, TRBD1 (5 bases). V was trimmed by 2 bases and J by 4 bases, leaving 20 bases between them. The CDR3 loop spans 18 amino acids. Germline CDR1 SGHTA, CDR2 FQGNSA. CDR3 nucleotide sequence: TGTGCCAGCAGCTTAAAGGCTTTTAACCTGGGGGATAATGAAAAACTGTTTTTT. Protein product: CASSLKAFNLGDNEKLFF.

This clonotype was observed at least ten times. J is TRBJ2-1 and V is TRBV12-3 or TRBV12-4, with 9 positions matching TRBD1. The V gene end was trimmed by 3 bases and the J gene end by 5 bases; junction bases not matched to a gene: 5. This CDR3 region has 15 residues. CDR3 residues: CASSFRQGVNNEQFF. DNA for the CDR3: TGTGCCAGCAGTTTCAGACAGGGGGTGAACAATGAGCAGTTCTTC.

This clonotype occurred many times. The chain combines TRBV28 with TRBJ2-1, with D unresolved. Germline lookup yields CDR1 MDHEN and CDR2 SYDVKM. The CDR3 extends over 12 amino acids. The V end lost 3 bases, the J end lost 7 bases, and 7 bases lay between the germline ends. Here the CDR3 reads CASSFDLNEQFF. The CDR3 DNA is TGTGCCAGCAGTTTTGACCTTAATGAGCAGTTCTTC. The whole variable domain, filled in from reference TRBV28 and TRBJ2-1, reads DVKVTQSSRYLVKRTGEKVFLECVQDMDHENMFWYRQDPGLGLRLIYFSYDVKMKEKGDIPEGYSVSREKKERFSLILESASTNQTSMYLCASSFDLNEQFFGPGTRLTVL.

This clonotype was seen many times. The chain couples TRBV7-8 to TRBJ1-5; D not certain. The CDR3 contains 14 residues. Between the trimmed V and J ends, which lost 5 bases and 5 bases, there was a span of 13 bases. Germline CDR1 is SGHVS and CDR2 is FQNEAQ. The CDR3 sequence: CASSPTRTDQPQHF. CDR3 nucleotide sequence: TGTGCCAGCAGCCCGACAAGGACGGATCAGCCCCAGCATTTT.

Ten or more counts support this clonotype. The gene calls are TRBV6-2 or TRBV6-3 and TRBJ2-1; TRBD2 might be the D (5 bases). V lost 5 bases and J lost 12, with 14 bases in between. The germline CDR1 and CDR2 sequences are MNHEY and SVGEGT. The length of the CDR3 is 12 residues. The CDR3 here is CASSVPGIGQFF. The CDR3 nucleotides are TGTGCCAGCAGTGTACCGGGGATAGGGCAGTTCTTC.

This sequence joins TRBV4-1 and TRBJ2-6, with TRBD2 identical over 7 bases. In germline, CDR1 is MGHRA, CDR2 YSYEKL. CDR3 size: 16 residues. Losses at the gene ends were 4 bases for V and 2 bases for J; bases not matched to a gene: 5. CDR3 in amino acids: CASSPVGGAGANVLTF. CDR3 in DNA: TGCGCCAGCAGCCCCGTGGGGGGGGCTGGGGCCAACGTCCTGACTTTC.

This clonotype was seen many times. The V call is TRBV6-5, the J call TRBJ1-2; D not resolved. Germline CDR1 is MNHEY and CDR2 is SVGAGI. This CDR3 comprises 12 residues. V was pared by 2 bases and J by 5 bases, with 6 bases between. The CDR3 region has the DNA TGTGCCAGCAGTTACGGGTATTATGGCTACACCTTC. Protein product: CASSYGYYGYTF.

Ten or more counts support this clonotype. The chain combines TRBV18 with TRBJ2-3, with D perhaps given as TRBD1 or TRBD2 (5 bases each). The CDR3 is 15 residues long. Germline assignment: CDR1 KGHSH and CDR2 LQKENI. The V end lost 3 bases, the J end lost 3 bases, and 13 bases lay between the germline ends. The CDR3 nucleotides read TGTGCCAGCTCACCTCTCTCCGGGACGACAGATACGCAGTATTTT. Protein sequence: CASSPLSGTTDTQYF.

Ten or more counts support this clonotype. The rearrangement joins TRBV27 to TRBJ1-5, with 8 nucleotides matching TRBD1. CDR1 MNHEY and CDR2 SMNVEV come from the germline V gene (reference sequence). With 6 bases clipped from V and 6 bases from J, the junction kept 10 bases outside the gene matches. The CDR3 contains 15 residues. CDR3 amino acids: CASRSDRGVGQPQHF. The CDR3 region has the DNA TGTGCCAGCAGATCAGACAGGGGAGTCGGTCAGCCCCAGCATTTT.

The sample holds many counts of this clonotype. V usage is TRBV5-1 and J usage is TRBJ2-1; 12 bases are shared with TRBD2. Germline CDR1 reads SGHRS; CDR2 reads YFSETQ. The CDR3 runs 16 residues. Trimming at V came to 0 bases and at J to 9 bases, leaving 7 bases not matched to a gene. As DNA, the CDR3 is TGCGCCAGCAGCTTGGACACTAGCGGGAGGAGGGGTGAGCAGTTCTTC. It encodes CASSLDTSGRRGEQFF.

This clonotype was recorded at least ten times. The chain carries TRBV7-9 and TRBJ1-6; D is undetermined. CDR1 and CDR2 (germline): SEHNR, FQNEAQ (reference sequence). The CDR3 covers 14 residues. Between the trimmed V and J ends, which lost 2 bases and 7 bases, there was a span of 9 bases. Written as DNA, the CDR3 is TGTGCCAGCAGCTTAAGGCTGGGGAATTCACCCCTCCACTTT. Its translation is CASSLRLGNSPLHF.

In its sample, this clonotype was seen many times. This rearrangement joins TRBV7-8 to TRBJ1-6; no clear D. Germline CDR1 and CDR2: SGHVS and FQNEAQ. The V end was cut by 4 bases, the J end by 7 bases, with 23 bases between. The CDR3 is 18 residues long. CDR3 amino acids: CASSSNLSGGSLNSPLHF. For the CDR3, the DNA is TGTGCCAGCAGCTCAAACCTTAGCGGCGGATCATTAAATTCACCCCTCCACTTT. The variable domain in full, with the rest retrieved from reference TRBV7-8 and TRBJ1-6, is GAGVSQSPRYKVAKRGQDVALRCDPISGHVSLFWYQQALGQGPEFLTYFQNEAQLDKSGLPSDRFFAERPEGSVSTLKIQRTQQEDSAVYLCASSSNLSGGSLNSPLHFGNGTRLTVT.

The rearrangement uses TRBV9 and TRBJ2-1; a possible D gene is TRBD1 (5 bases). V lost 0 bases to trimming and J lost 10 bases, with 17 bases between them. This CDR3 is built from 15 residues. Germline CDR1 reads SGDLS; CDR2 reads YYNGEE. The CDR3 region is CASSVDEWGGWEQFF. The DNA of the CDR3 is TGTGCCAGCAGCGTAGACGAATGGGGCGGCTGGGAGCAGTTCTTC.